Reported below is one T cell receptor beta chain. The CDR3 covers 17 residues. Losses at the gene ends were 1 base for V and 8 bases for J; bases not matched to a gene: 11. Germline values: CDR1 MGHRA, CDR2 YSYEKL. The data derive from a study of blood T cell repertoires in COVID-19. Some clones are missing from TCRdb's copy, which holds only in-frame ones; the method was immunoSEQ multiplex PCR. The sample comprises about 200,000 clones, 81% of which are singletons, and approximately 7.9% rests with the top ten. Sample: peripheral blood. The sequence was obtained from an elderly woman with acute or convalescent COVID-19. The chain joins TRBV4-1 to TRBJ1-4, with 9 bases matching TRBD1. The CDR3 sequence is CASSQVGLLTGGEKLFF. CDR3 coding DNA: TGCGCCAGCAGCCAAGTTGGTTTATTGACAGGGGGAGAAAAACTGTTTTTT.